This T cell receptor (beta chain) was sequenced during a study of a mutant IDH1 vaccine in newly diagnosed glioma. Across the whole study: Vaccination began 4-6 weeks post radiotherapy alone, or with temozolomide cycles. An approximately 62% male, 37.5% female split and a mean age of approximately 38 years characterized treated patients. It was radiotherapy, temozolomide, or both that patients received previously, with most receiving both.

Some clones are missing from TCRdb's copy, which holds only in-frame ones; the method was immunoSEQ multiplex PCR. The sample yields about 33,000 clones, roughly 80% seen once. Time point defined: week 35, safety follow-up. The investigators gave 300 ug of mutant IDH1 20-mer peptide in each vaccine dose, together with topical imiquimod. V was pared by 2 bases and J by 1 base, with 9 bases between. Germline loops: CDR1 SGHRS, CDR2 YFSETQ. The CDR3 sequence is 14 residues long. Comment on this clone: Antigen unknown.

Specimen: PBMCs, collected from a glioma patient whose treatment included an IDH1 peptide vaccine. This chain connects TRBV5-1 to TRBJ1-1; D is perhaps TRBD1 (6 bases). The receptor was derived from a woman between 18 and 29 years old with glioma. CDR3 DNA sequence: TGCGCCAGCAGCTTATCGACAGGGAACACTGAAGCTTTCTTT. It specifies CASSLSTGNTEAFF. The variable domain in full, with the rest retrieved from reference TRBV5-1 and TRBJ1-1, is KAGVTQTPRYLIKTRGQQVTLSCSPISGHRSVSWYQQTPGQGLQFLFEYFSETQRNKGNFPGRFSGRQFSNSRSEMNVSTLELGDSALYLCASSLSTGNTEAFFGQGTRLTVV.